The clone carrying this T cell receptor (beta chain) was seen just once. This entry is derived from a study of blood T cell repertoires in COVID-19. Study context: Sample material is recorded as cDNA or gDNA derived from T cells, B-cell-depleted T cells, or PBMCs.

In the authors' methods: Reference gene primer amplification yielded estimated nucleated cell counts. Produced via immunoSEQ multiplex PCR; TCRdb's table is partial and in-frame only. V, J and clone size are taken as reported in that table, and D and trimming were inferred from the DNA itself. The table includes 80,000 to 95,000 clones, about 85% detected once. The ends were cut back, 7 bases at V and 4 bases at J, with 13 bases in the middle. Germline CDR1 and CDR2: MNHEY and SVGAGI. This CDR3 has 13 residues. The clonotype comes from a human donor in a cohort sampled during active COVID-19. J is TRBJ2-5 and V is TRBV6-5, with a tentative D call TRBD1 (5 bases). The sequenced sample consisted of peripheral blood. The DNA of the CDR3 is TGTGCCAGCAATGCCAGGGAAGGAGAGACCCAGTACTTC. Translation gives CASNAREGETQYF.